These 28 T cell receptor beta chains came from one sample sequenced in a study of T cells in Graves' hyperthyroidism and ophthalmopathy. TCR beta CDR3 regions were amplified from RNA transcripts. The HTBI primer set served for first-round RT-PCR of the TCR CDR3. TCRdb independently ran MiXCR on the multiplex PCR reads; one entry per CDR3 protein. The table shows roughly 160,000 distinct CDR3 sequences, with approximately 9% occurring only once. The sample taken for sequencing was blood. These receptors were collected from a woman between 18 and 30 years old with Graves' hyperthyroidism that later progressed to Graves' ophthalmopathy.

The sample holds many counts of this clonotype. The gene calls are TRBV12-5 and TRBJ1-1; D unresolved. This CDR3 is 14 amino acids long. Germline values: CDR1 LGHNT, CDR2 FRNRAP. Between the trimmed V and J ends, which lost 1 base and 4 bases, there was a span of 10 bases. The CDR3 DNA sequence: TGTGCTAGTGGTTTGGGAGTAGGAGTCACTGAAGCTTTCTTT. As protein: CASGLGVGVTEAFF.

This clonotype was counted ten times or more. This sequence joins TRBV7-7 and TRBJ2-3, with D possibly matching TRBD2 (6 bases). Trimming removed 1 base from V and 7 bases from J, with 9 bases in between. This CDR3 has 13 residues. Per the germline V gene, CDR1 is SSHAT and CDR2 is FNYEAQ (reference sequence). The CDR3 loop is CASSLEAGNTQYF. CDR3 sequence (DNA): TGTGCCAGCAGCTTAGAGGCGGGAAATACGCAGTATTTT.

CDR3 loop: CRVNTGELFF. CDR3 in DNA: TGCAGAGTGAACACCGGGGAGCTGTTTTTT. J is TRBJ2-2 and V is TRBV20-1, with D hard to call. This CDR3 spans 10 amino acids. Per germline, CDR1 DFQATT and CDR2 SNEGSKA (reference sequence).

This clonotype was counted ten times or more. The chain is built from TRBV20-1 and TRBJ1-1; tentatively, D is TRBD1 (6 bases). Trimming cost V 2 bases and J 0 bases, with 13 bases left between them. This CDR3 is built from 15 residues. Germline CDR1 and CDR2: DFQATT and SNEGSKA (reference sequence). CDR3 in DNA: TGCAGTGCTAGACTTGGACAGACGATGAACACTGAAGCTTTCTTT. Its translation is CSARLGQTMNTEAFF.

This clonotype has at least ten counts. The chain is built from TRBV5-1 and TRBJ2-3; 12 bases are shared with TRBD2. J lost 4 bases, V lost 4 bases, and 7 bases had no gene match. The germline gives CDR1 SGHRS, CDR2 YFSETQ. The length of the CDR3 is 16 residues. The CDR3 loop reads CASSQGTSGLADTQYF. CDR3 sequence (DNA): TGCGCCAGCAGCCAAGGGACTAGCGGGCTAGCAGATACGCAGTATTTT.

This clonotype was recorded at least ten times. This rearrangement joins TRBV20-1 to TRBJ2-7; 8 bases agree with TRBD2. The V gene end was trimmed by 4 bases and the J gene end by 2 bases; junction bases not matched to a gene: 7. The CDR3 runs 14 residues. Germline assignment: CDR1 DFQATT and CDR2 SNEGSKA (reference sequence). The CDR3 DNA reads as TGCAGTGCTAACCCTAGCGGGCGGACCTACGAGCAGTACTTC. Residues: CSANPSGRTYEQYF.

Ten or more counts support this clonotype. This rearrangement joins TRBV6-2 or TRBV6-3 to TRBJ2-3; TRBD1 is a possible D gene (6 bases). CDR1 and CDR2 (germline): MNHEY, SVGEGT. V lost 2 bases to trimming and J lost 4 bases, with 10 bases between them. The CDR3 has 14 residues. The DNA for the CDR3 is TGTGCCAGCAGTTACGGGACATCGGCAGATACGCAGTATTTT. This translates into CASSYGTSADTQYF.

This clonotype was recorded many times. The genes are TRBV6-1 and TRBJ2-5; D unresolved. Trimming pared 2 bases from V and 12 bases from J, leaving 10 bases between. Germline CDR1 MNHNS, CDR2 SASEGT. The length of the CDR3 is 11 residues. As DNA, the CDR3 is TGTGCCAGCAGTGAATCCGGGCCGAAGTACTTC. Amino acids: CASSESGPKYF.

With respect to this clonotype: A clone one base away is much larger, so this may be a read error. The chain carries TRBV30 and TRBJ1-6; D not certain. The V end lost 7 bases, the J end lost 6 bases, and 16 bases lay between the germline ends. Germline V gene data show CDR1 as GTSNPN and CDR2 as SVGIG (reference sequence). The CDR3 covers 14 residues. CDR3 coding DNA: TGTGCCTTGAGCTCCGGCCTGGGTAATTCACCCCTCCACTTT. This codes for CALSSGLGNSPLHF.

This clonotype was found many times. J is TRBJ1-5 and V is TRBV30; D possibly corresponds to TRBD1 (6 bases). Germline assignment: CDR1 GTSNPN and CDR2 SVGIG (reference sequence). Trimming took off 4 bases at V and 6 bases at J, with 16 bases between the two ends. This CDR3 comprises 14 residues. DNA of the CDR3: TGTGCCTGGACCTCTGGGGGGGGGCTTCAGCCCCAGCATTTT. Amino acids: CAWTSGGGLQPQHF. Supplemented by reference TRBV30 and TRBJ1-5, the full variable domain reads SQTIHQWPATLVQPVGSPLSLECTVEGTSNPNLYWYRQAAGRGLQLLFYSVGIGQISSEVPQNLSASRPQDRQFILSSKKLLLSDSGFYLCAWTSGGGLQPQHFGDGTRLSIL.

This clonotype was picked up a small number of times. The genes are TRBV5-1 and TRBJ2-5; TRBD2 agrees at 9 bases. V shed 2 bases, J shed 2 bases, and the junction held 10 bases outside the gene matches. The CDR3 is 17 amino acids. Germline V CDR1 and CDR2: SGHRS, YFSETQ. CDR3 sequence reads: CASSLESSGMLQETQYF. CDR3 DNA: TGCGCCAGCAGCTTAGAATCTAGCGGGATGCTTCAAGAGACCCAGTACTTC.

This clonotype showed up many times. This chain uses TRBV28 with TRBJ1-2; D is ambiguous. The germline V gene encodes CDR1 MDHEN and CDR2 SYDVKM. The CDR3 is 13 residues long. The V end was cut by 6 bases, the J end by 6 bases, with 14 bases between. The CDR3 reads CASSRGRENGYTF. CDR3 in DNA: TGTGCCAGCAGCCGTGGGAGGGAGAATGGCTACACCTTC.

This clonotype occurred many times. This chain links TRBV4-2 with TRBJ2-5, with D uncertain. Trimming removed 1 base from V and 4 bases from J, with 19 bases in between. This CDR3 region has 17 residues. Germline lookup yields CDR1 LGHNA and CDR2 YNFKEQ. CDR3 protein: CASSQVGIEVQIETQYF. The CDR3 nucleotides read TGTGCCAGCAGCCAAGTGGGGATAGAGGTCCAGATAGAGACCCAGTACTTC.

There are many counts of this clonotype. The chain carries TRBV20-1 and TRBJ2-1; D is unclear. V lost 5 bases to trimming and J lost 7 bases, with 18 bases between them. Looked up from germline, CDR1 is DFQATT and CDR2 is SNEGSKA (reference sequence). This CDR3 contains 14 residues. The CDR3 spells CSALIPTGSNEQFF. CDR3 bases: TGCAGTGCTCTGATACCGACTGGATCGAATGAGCAGTTCTTC.

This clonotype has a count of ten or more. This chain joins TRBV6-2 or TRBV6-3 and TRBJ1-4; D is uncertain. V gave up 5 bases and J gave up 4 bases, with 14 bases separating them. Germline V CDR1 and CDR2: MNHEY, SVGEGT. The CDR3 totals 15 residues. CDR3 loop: CASSTQQEFNEKLFF. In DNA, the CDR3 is TGTGCCAGCAGTACCCAGCAGGAATTTAATGAAAAACTGTTTTTT.

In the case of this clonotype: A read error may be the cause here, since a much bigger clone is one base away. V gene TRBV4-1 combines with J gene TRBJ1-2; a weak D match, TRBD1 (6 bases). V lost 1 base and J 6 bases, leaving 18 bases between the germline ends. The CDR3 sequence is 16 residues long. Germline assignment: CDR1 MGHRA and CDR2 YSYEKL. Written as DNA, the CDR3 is TGCGCCAGCAGCCAAGGGACAGTCGGCGTACGGCATGGCTACACCTTC. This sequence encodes CASSQGTVGVRHGYTF.

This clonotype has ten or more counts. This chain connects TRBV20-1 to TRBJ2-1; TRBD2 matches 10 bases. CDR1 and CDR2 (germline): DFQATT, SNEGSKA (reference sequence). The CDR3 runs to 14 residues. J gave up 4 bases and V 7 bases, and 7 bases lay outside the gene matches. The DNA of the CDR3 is TGCAGTGTGACACCTAGCGGGAGTTACAATGAGCAGTTCTTC. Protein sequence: CSVTPSGSYNEQFF.

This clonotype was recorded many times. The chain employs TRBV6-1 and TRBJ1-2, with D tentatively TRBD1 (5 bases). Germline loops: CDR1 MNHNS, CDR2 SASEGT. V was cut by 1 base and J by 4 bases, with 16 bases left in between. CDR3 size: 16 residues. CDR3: CASSEEETVLGYGYTF. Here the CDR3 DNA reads TGTGCCAGCAGTGAAGAGGAGACAGTTCTAGGCTATGGCTACACCTTC.

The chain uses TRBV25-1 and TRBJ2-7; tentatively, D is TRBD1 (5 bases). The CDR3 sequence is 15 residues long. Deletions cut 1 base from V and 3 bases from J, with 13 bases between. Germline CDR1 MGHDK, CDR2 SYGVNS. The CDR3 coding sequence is TGTGCCAGCAGTGAATCACAGGACATGATCTACGAGCAGTACTTC. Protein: CASSESQDMIYEQYF.

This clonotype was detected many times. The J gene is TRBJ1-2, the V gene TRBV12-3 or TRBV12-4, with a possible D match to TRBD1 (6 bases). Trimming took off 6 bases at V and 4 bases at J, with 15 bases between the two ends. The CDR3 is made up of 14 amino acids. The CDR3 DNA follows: TGTGCCAGCAGCTTACAGGGACCTACCTATGGCTACACCTTC. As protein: CASSLQGPTYGYTF.

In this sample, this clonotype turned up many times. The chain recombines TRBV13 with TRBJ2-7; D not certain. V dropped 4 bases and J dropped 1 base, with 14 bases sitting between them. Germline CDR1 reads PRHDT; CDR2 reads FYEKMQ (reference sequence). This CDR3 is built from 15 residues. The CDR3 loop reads CASSSLAGLSYEQYF. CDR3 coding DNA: TGTGCCAGCAGCTCCTTGGCAGGCCTTTCCTACGAGCAGTACTTC.

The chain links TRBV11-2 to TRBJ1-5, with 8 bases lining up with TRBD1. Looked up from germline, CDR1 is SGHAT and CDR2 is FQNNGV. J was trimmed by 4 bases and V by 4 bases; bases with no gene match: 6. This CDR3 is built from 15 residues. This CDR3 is CASSSTGGGNQPQHF. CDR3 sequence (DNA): TGTGCCAGCAGCTCAACAGGGGGGGGAAATCAGCCCCAGCATTTT.

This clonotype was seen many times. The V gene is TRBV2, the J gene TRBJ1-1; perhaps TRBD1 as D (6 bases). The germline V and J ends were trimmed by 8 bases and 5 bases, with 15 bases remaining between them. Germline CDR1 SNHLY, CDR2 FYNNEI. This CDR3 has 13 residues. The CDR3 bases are TGTGCCAGCTTCCCCAGGGGAGAGACTGAAGCTTTCTTT. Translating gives CASFPRGETEAFF. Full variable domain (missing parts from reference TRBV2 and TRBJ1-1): EPEVTQTPSHQVTQMGQEVILRCVPISNHLYFYWYRQILGQKVEFLVSFYNNEISEKSEIFDDQFSVERPDGSNFTLKIRSTKLEDSAMYFCASFPRGETEAFFGQGTRLTVV.

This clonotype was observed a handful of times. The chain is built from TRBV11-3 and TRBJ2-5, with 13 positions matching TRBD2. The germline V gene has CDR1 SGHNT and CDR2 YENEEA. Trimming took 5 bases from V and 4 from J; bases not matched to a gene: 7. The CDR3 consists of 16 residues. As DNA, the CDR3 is TGTGCCAGCAGCGACCGGACTAGCGGGAGCCCAGAGACCCAGTACTTC. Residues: CASSDRTSGSPETQYF.

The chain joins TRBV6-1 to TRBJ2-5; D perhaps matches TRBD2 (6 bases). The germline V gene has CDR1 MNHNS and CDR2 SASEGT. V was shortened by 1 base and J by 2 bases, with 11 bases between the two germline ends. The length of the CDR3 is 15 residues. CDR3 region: CASSEVSGTQETQYF. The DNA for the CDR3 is TGTGCCAGCAGTGAAGTGAGTGGGACTCAAGAGACCCAGTACTTC.

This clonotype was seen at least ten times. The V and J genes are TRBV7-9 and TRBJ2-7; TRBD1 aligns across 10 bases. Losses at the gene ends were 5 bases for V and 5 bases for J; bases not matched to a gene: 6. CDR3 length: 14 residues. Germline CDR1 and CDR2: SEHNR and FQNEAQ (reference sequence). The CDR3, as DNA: TGTGCCAGCAGCGTGGGACAGGGGATGGACGAGCAGTACTTC. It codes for CASSVGQGMDEQYF.

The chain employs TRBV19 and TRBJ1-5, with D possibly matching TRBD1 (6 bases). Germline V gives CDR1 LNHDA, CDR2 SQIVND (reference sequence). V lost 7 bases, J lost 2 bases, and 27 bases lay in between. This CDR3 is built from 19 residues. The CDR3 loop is CASKEGLQGIGNGNQPQHF. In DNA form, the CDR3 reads TGTGCCAGTAAAGAAGGTTTACAGGGAATAGGTAACGGCAATCAGCCCCAGCATTTT.

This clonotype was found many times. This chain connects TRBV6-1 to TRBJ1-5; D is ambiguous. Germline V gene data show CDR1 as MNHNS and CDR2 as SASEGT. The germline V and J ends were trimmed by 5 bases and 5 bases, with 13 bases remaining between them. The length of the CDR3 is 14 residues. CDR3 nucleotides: TGTGCCAGCAGTTGGTCACAAGGCGATCAGCCCCAGCATTTT. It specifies CASSWSQGDQPQHF.